The TCR beta chain described here comes from a study of OX40 agonist ivuxolimab in advanced cancers. Study-level background: Averaging around 60 years in age, with a range of about 23 to 85, the cohort was approximately 84% male. Enrollees could have had prior anti-PD-1, anti-PD-L1 or anti-CTLA-4 therapy, which 30% to 50% had received. One patient with hepatocellular carcinoma and two with cutaneous melanoma, three in all, had partial responses. General study points: CD8+ T cells (on average) carried more expanded clones than CD4+ T cells.

Concerning this clone: Its antigen is still unknown.

The CDR3 has 16 residues. The germline CDR1 and CDR2 sequences are LGHNA and YSLEER. With 5 bases clipped from V and 6 bases from J, the junction kept 10 bases outside the gene matches. The assay was immunoSEQ multiplex PCR, and TCRdb's table has in-frame clones only and misses some. The sample has roughly 100,000 clones; approximately 90% are singletons. This specimen was CD4+ or CD8+ T cells sorted from blood, taken in a trial of the OX40 agonist ivuxolimab. This sequence joins TRBV4-3 and TRBJ2-3, with 11 bases aligning to TRBD2. This TCR derives from an adult with an advanced solid tumor such as melanoma, head and neck, liver or kidney cancer. The CDR3, as DNA: TGCGCCAGCAGCTTCCGACTAGCGGGGTCGTCGGATACGCAGTATTTT. It yields the protein CASSFRLAGSSDTQYF.